The 7 T cell receptor beta chains presented below share a single source sample, sequenced in a study of PD-L1 blockade in urothelial cancer. TCRdb keeps only in-frame clones here, not all; method: immunoSEQ multiplex PCR. The table shows some 71,000 clones, with 70% to 90% occurring only once. Material: PBMCs, obtained around atezolizumab (anti-PD-L1) treatment. The receptors shown here come from a man between 60 and 75 years old with urothelial cancer.

The gene calls are TRBV11-2 and TRBJ2-3, with 7 bases aligning to TRBD2. The CDR3 runs to 14 residues. Germline V gene lookup returns CDR1 SGHAT and CDR2 FQNNGV. Germline trimming cut 5 bases from V and 5 bases from J; bases unmatched to any gene: 7. DNA of the CDR3: TGTGCCAGCAGCCTCGGGGGGTCGGTAGATACGCAGTATTTT. It yields the protein CASSLGGSVDTQYF. The full variable domain, in which reference TRBV11-2 and TRBJ2-3 provide the parts outside the CDR3, is EAGVAQSPRYKIIEKRQSVAFWCNPISGHATLYWYQQILGQGPKLLIQFQNNGVVDDSQLPKDRFSAERLKGVDSTLKIQPAKLEDSAVYLCASSLGGSVDTQYFGPGTRLTVL.

This clone was observed once. V is TRBV6-6 and J is TRBJ2-7, with a possible D match to TRBD1 (7 bases). The CDR3 sequence is 16 residues long. Trimming took 6 bases from V and 0 from J, leaving 18 bases between them. Germline-derived CDR1 and CDR2 are MNHNY and SVGAGI (reference sequence). CDR3 sequence: CASSPTEGATSYEQYF. Written as DNA, the CDR3 is TGTGCCAGCAGCCCGACGGAGGGGGCAACCTCCTACGAGCAGTACTTC.

This sequence joins TRBV5-6 and TRBJ2-7; D is perhaps TRBD2 (7 bases). The V end was cut by 1 base, the J end by 4 bases, with 15 bases between. The CDR3 consists of 15 residues. Germline CDR1 and CDR2: SGHDT and YYEEEE. The CDR3: CASSLFGGGMYEQYF. In DNA, the CDR3 is TGTGCCAGCAGCTTGTTTGGGGGGGGCATGTACGAGCAGTACTTC.

This clone came up a few times. This chain uses TRBV25-1 with TRBJ1-2, with D maybe TRBD1 (6 bases). CDR3 length: 13 amino acids. The germline V and J ends were trimmed by 5 bases and 6 bases, with 13 bases remaining between them. CDR1 and CDR2 from the germline V gene are MGHDK and SYGVNS. The CDR3 bases are TGTGCCAGCAGTCAACAGGGAGCCCATGGCTACACCTTC. Protein product: CASSQQGAHGYTF.

V gene TRBV15 combines with J gene TRBJ2-1, with 8 nucleotides matching TRBD1. There are 15 residues in the CDR3. V lost 0 bases, J lost 8 bases, and 6 bases stayed unmatched. Germline assignment: CDR1 LNHNV and CDR2 YYDKDF (reference sequence). CDR3 sequence reads: CATSREGQDIDEQFF. The CDR3 coding sequence is TGTGCCACCAGCAGAGAGGGACAGGACATAGATGAGCAGTTCTTC.

The CDR3 nucleotides are TGCGCCAGCAGAGAAGGCGCGGGGACCAACGAAGCCAAAAACATTCAGTACTTC. This translates into CASREGAGTNEAKNIQYF. The chain uses TRBV4-1 and TRBJ2-4; a weak D match, TRBD2 (6 bases). The CDR3 is 18 amino acids. V was clipped by 6 bases and J by 0 bases, with 21 bases between them. CDR1 and CDR2 from the germline V gene are MGHRA and YSYEKL.

The rearrangement uses TRBV4-3 and TRBJ2-7; TRBD1 matches at 9 bases. This CDR3 spans 17 amino acids. The junction had 9 bases not matched to a gene; V was cut back by 3 bases and J by 0 bases. Germline CDR1 LGHNA, CDR2 YSLEER. In nucleotides, the CDR3 is TGCGCCAGCAGCCAGATCTCCGGGACAGGGTACTCCTACGAGCAGTACTTC. This codes for CASSQISGTGYSYEQYF.